The present entry profiles one TCR beta chain with its context. Repertoires were generated with immunoSEQ multiplex PCR, while TCRdb's copy carries only in-frame clones and drops some. The top ten hold roughly 25% of the sample, which has some 900 clones, 18% seen once. These data originate in a study of T cells in localized non-small cell lung cancer. The CDR3 has 17 amino acids. From germline, CDR1 is LGHNT and CDR2 FRNRAP. The gene calls are TRBV12-5 and TRBJ2-2, with 10 bases lining up with TRBD1. Material: normal lung tissue next to the tumor, obtained before any cancer treatment. The source of this sequence is a female donor over 55 with stage II squamous cell lung carcinoma. CDR3 coding DNA: TGTGCCAGCGGGGGCCGCGACAGGGGGCGCGACACCGGGGAGCTGTTTTTT. It is translated as CASGGRDRGRDTGELFF.